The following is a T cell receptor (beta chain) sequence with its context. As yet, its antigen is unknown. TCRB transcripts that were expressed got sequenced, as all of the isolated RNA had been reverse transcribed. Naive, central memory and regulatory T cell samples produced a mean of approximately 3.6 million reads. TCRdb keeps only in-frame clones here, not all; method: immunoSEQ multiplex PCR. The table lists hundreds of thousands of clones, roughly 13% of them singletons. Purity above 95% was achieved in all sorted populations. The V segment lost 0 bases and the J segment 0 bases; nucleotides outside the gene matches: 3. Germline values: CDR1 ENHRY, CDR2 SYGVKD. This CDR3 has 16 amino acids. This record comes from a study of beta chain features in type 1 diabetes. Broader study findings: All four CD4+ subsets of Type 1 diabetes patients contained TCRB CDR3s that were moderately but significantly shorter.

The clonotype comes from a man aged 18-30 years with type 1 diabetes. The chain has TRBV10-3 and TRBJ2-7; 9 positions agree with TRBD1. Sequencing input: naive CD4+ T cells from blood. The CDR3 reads CAISESGTGSSYEQYF. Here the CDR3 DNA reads TGTGCCATCAGTGAGTCTGGGACAGGGAGCTCCTACGAGCAGTACTTC.